This T cell receptor beta chain was captured in a study of regulatory T cells in long-lasting Graves disease. Per germline, CDR1 MNHNS and CDR2 SASEGT. CDR3 length equals 14 residues. V was clipped by 7 bases and J by 5 bases, with 15 bases between them. Library construction for TCR beta used iRepertoire HTBI primers and Arm-PCR of CDR3 regions. Per the original methods: The samples yielded some 62 TRBV and around 13 TRBJ segments. TCRdb reprocessed the multiplex PCR reads via MiXCR and lists one record per CDR3 protein. TCRdb assigned the V and J calls; the authors' analysis was not used. The table lists about 620,000 distinct CDR3 sequences, 15% to 20% of them singletons. Sample time point: newly diagnosed GD, antithyroid drugs for less than 3 months. The TCR library was prepared using RNA isolated from PBMCs. This sample was shared with a second study, whose subject was T cells in Graves' hyperthyroidism and ophthalmopathy. That work contributes: A first-round RT-PCR of the TCR CDR3 used the HTBI primer set.

The chain is built from TRBV6-1 and TRBJ2-1; tentative D call: TRBD2 (5 bases). This material consisted of peripheral blood mononuclear cells (PBMCs), taken at new diagnosis, from a patient treated with antithyroid drugs. This TCR was sampled from a woman aged 30 to 39 with Graves disease. As DNA, the CDR3 is TGTGCCAGCAAGGTCCGGGGTTTGGACAATGAGCAGTTCTTC. Translated: CASKVRGLDNEQFF.